These 8 T cell receptor beta chains share one sample of origin, sequenced in a study of shared clonotypes between healthy human individuals. Clones were sequenced by immunoSEQ multiplex PCR, and TCRdb holds only the in-frame ones, with some missing. This sample has some 2.4 million clones, with more than 85% found just once. The sequenced material came from naive CD4+ T cells from PBMCs. Specified subset: CD45RA+ positively selected. The receptors here all came from a man between 18 and 35 years old in good health. Some clones in this sample may be carry-over from other donors' samples.

This rearrangement joins TRBV9 to TRBJ1-2; D remains ambiguous. This CDR3 spans 15 amino acids. Germline V CDR1 and CDR2: SGDLS, YYNGEE. Trimming removed 0 bases at V and 1 base at J, with 10 bases between. The CDR3 bases are TGTGCCAGCAGCGTAGATTTAGCGAATAACTATGGCTACACCTTC. It translates to CASSVDLANNYGYTF.

This clone was seen only once. The same CDR3 also results from other DNA sequences found in this sample. The chain uses TRBV11-3 and TRBJ2-1; 9 nucleotides match TRBD1. This CDR3 spans 15 amino acids. The V segment lost 5 bases and the J segment 1 base; nucleotides outside the gene matches: 3. The germline V gene has CDR1 SGHNT and CDR2 YENEEA. CDR3: CASSVGQGSYNEQFF. The CDR3 DNA sequence: TGTGCCAGCAGCGTGGGACAGGGATCCTACAATGAGCAGTTCTTC.

The gene calls are TRBV14 and TRBJ2-1; possible D gene TRBD1, 6 bases. The germline V gene encodes CDR1 SGHDN and CDR2 FVKESK. The ends were cut back, 1 base at V and 2 bases at J, with 18 bases in the middle. This CDR3 contains 18 residues. In nucleotides, the CDR3 is TGTGCCAGCAGCCAAGTTCCCCCCCAGGGGAGACCCTACAATGAGCAGTTCTTC. Translation: CASSQVPPQGRPYNEQFF. Supplemented by reference TRBV14 and TRBJ2-1, the full variable domain reads EAGVTQFPSHSVIEKGQTVTLRCDPISGHDNLYWYRRVMGKEIKFLLHFVKESKQDESGMPNNRFLAERTGGTYSTLKVQPAELEDSGVYFCASSQVPPQGRPYNEQFFGPGTRLTVL.

This chain uses TRBV13 with TRBJ2-3; a weak D match, TRBD2 (6 bases). In germline, CDR1 is PRHDT, CDR2 FYEKMQ (reference sequence). The CDR3 sequence is 17 residues long. Trimming shortened V by 0 bases and J by 1 base, and 14 bases separated the two germline ends. Here the CDR3 DNA reads TGTGCCAGCAGCTTAGGTGAGCGGGTTGGTGGCACAGATACGCAGTATTTT. Protein: CASSLGERVGGTDTQYF.

This clone has just one count. The rearrangement joins TRBV4-2 to TRBJ2-7; 10 bases are shared with TRBD1. The CDR3 loop spans 16 amino acids. From germline, CDR1 is LGHNA and CDR2 YNFKEQ. Trimming took 3 bases from V and 0 from J; bases not matched to a gene: 5. The CDR3 DNA is TGTGCCAGCAGCCAGAAGGGACAGGGGTTCTCCTACGAGCAGTACTTC. The encoded protein is CASSQKGQGFSYEQYF.

The V call is TRBV4-1, the J call TRBJ2-2; maybe TRBD1 (5 bases). The germline gives CDR1 MGHRA, CDR2 YSYEKL. This CDR3 has 17 residues. Trimming removed 4 bases from V and 3 bases from J, with 18 bases in between. The CDR3 sequence: CASSRTTGHSDTGELFF. CDR3 DNA sequence: TGCGCCAGCAGCCGTACCACCGGACACTCGGACACCGGGGAGCTGTTTTTT.

The gene calls are TRBV30 and TRBJ1-2; D ambiguous. The CDR3 has 9 residues. V dropped 2 bases and J dropped 9 bases, with 4 bases sitting between them. Germline values: CDR1 GTSNPN, CDR2 SVGIG (reference sequence). CDR3 nucleotide sequence: TGTGCCTGGAGTCCGAGCTACACCTTC. Residues: CAWSPSYTF.

The V gene is TRBV6-5, the J gene TRBJ1-2; D unresolved. The CDR3 is made up of 14 amino acids. Germline-derived CDR1 and CDR2 are MNHEY and SVGAGI. V was shortened by 2 bases and J by 8 bases, with 15 bases between the two germline ends. The CDR3 sequence is CASSYGPYRGGYTF. The CDR3 nucleotides read TGTGCCAGCAGTTACGGACCTTATCGGGGAGGCTACACCTTC.